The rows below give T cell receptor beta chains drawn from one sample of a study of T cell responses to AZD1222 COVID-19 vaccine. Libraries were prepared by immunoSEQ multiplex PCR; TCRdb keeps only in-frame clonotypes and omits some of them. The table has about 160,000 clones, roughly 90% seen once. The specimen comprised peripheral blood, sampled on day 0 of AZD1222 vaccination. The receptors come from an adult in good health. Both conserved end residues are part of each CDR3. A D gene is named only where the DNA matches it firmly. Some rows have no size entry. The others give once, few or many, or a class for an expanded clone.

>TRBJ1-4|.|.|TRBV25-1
CASADRGLKEKLFF
TGTGCCAGCGCTGATCGGGGGCTTAAGGAAAAACTGTTTTTT
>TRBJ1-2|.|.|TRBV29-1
CSVDSINYGYTF
TGCAGCGTTGATTCTATTAACTATGGCTACACCTTC
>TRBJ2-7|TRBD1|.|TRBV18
CASSPYRDSSYEQYF
TGTGCCAGCTCACCATACCGGGACAGCTCCTACGAGCAGTACTTC
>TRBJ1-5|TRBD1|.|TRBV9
CASSPTGLGNQPQHF
TGTGCCAGCAGCCCGACAGGGCTAGGCAATCAGCCCCAGCATTTT
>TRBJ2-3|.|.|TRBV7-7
CASSLAWGQTSTDTQYF
TGTGCTAGCAGCTTAGCTTGGGGGCAAACTAGCACAGATACGCAGTATTTT
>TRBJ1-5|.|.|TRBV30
CAWTWGVGQPQHF
TGTGCCTGGACTTGGGGCGTGGGTCAGCCCCAGCATTTT
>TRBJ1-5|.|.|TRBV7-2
CASSPSHPEPQHF
TGTGCCAGCAGCCCCAGCCATCCCGAGCCCCAGCATTTT
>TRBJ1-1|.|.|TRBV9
CASGGPVGQYHEAFF
TGTGCCAGCGGGGGGCCGGTAGGACAGTATCATGAAGCTTTCTTT
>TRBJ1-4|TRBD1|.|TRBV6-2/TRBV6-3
CASSRPGTGGSEKLFF
TGTGCCAGCAGTCGTCCCGGGACAGGGGGAAGCGAAAAACTGTTTTTT
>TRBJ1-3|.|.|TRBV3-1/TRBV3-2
CASSRTEGGNTIYF
TGTGCCAGCAGCCGGACCGAGGGGGGAAACACCATATATTTT
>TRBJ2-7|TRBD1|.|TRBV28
CASSLAGQGFGEQYF
TGTGCCAGCAGTTTAGCCGGACAGGGGTTTGGCGAGCAGTACTTC
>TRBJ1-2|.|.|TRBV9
CASSVQPSTDYGYTF
TGTGCCAGCAGCGTACAACCCTCTACCGACTATGGCTACACCTTC
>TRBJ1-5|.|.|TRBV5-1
CASSLAGDSNQPQHF
TGCGCCAGCAGCTTGGCGGGGGATAGCAATCAGCCCCAGCATTTT
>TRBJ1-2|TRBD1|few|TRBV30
CAWSGRDRAFYGYTF
TGTGCCTGGAGCGGCCGGGACAGGGCCTTCTATGGCTACACCTTC
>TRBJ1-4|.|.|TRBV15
CATHKRQGGEKLFF
TGTGCCACCCATAAGCGGCAGGGAGGCGAAAAACTGTTTTTT
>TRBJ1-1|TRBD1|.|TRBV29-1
CSGRWTGGGEAFF
TGCAGCGGGCGATGGACAGGGGGAGGTGAAGCTTTCTTT
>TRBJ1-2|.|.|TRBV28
CASSYPGHGGRSYTF
TGTGCCAGCAGTTACCCGGGACACGGTGGGAGAAGCTACACCTTC
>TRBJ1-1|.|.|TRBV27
CASSPLGTAEAFF
TGTGCCAGCAGTCCGCTCGGGACGGCGGAAGCTTTCTTT
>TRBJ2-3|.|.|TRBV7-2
CASSLAGSSTDTQYF
TGTGCCAGCAGCTTAGCCGGGTCTAGCACAGATACGCAGTATTTT
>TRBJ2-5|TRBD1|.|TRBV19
CASGTAFQETQYF
TGTGCCAGTGGGACAGCATTCCAAGAGACCCAGTACTTC
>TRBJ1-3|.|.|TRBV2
CARTTATGNTIYF
TGTGCCAGGACGACAGCGACGGGAAACACCATATATTTT
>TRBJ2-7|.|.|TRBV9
CASSVGLGLYEQYF
TGTGCCAGCAGCGTAGGACTCGGACTCTACGAGCAGTACTTC